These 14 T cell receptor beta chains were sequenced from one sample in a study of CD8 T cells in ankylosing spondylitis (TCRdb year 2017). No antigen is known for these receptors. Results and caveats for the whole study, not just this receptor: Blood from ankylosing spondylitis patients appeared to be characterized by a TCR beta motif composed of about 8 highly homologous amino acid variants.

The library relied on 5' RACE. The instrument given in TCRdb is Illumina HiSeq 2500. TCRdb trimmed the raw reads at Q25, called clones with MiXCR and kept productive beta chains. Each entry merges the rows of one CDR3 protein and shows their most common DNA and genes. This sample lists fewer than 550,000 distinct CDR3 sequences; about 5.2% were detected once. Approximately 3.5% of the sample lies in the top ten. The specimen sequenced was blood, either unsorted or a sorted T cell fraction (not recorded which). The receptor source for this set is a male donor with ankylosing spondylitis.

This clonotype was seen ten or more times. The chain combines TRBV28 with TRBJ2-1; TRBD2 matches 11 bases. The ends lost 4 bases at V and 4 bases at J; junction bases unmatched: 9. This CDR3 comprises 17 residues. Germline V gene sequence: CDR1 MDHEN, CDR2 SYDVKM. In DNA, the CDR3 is TGTGCCAGCAGTTCTAGACTAGCGGGGAACCCATACAATGAGCAGTTCTTC. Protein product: CASSSRLAGNPYNEQFF.

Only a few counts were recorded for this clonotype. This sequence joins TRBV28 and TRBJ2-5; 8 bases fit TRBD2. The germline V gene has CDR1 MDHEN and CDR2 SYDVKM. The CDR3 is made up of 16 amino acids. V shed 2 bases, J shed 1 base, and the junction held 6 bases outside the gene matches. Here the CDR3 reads CASSLISGGPQETQYF. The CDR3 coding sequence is TGTGCCAGCAGTTTAATCAGCGGGGGACCCCAAGAGACCCAGTACTTC.

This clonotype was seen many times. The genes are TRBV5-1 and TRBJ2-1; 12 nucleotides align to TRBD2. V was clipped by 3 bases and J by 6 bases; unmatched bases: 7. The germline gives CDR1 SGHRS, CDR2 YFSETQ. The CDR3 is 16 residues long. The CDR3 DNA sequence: TGCGCCAGCAGCTCTAGCGGGAGGGCTGTTGCCAATGAGCAGTTCTTC. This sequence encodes CASSSSGRAVANEQFF. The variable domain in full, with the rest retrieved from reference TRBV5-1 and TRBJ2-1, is KAGVTQTPRYLIKTRGQQVTLSCSPISGHRSVSWYQQTPGQGLQFLFEYFSETQRNKGNFPGRFSGRQFSNSRSEMNVSTLELGDSALYLCASSSSGRAVANEQFFGPGTRLTVL.

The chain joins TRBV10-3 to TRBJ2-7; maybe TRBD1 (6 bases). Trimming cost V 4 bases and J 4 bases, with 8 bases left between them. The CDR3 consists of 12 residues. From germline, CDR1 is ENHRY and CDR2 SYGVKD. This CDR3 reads CAISGDRYEQYF. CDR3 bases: TGTGCCATCAGTGGAGACAGGTACGAGCAGTACTTC.

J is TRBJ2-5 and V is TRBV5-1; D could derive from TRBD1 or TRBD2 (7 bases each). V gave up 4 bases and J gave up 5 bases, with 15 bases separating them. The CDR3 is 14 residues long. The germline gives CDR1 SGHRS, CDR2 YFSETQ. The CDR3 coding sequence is TGCGCCAGCAGCGCGGGGGCAGGGGGGGAGACCCAGTACTTC. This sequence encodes CASSAGAGGETQYF.

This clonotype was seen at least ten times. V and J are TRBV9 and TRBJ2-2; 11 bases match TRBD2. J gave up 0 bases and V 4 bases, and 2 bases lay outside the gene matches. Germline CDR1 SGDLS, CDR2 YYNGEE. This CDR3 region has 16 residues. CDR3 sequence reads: CASSKGLAANTGELFF. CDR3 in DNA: TGTGCCAGCAGCAAGGGACTAGCGGCGAACACCGGGGAGCTGTTTTTT.

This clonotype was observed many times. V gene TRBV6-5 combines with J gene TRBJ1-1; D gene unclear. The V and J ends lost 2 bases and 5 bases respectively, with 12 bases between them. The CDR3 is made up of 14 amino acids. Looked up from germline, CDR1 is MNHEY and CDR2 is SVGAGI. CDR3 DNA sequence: TGTGCCAGCAGTTACGGCGGTATGAGGACTGAAGCTTTCTTT. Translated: CASSYGGMRTEAFF.

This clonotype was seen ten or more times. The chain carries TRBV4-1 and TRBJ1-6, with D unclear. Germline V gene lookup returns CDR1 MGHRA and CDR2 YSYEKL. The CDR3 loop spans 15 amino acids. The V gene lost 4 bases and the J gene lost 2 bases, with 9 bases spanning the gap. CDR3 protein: CASSLGRPYNSPLHF. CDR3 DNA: TGCGCCAGCAGCCTCGGGAGGCCCTATAATTCACCCCTCCACTTT.

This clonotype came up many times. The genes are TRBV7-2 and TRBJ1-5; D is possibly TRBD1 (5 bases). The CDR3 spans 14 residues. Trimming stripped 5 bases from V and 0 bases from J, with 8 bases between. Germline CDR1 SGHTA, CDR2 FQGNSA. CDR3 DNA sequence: TGTGCCAGCAGCCGGGGGTTTAGCAATCAGCCCCAGCATTTT. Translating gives CASSRGFSNQPQHF.

Here the CDR3 DNA reads TGTGCCAGCAGCACCCCTTCGCGGGGGAGATACAATGAGCAGTTCTTC. Its protein product is CASSTPSRGRYNEQFF. The genes are TRBV28 and TRBJ2-1, with TRBD2 matching 7 bases. V gave up 6 bases and J gave up 4 bases; unmatched junction bases: 12. Germline CDR1 and CDR2: MDHEN and SYDVKM. The CDR3 consists of 16 residues.

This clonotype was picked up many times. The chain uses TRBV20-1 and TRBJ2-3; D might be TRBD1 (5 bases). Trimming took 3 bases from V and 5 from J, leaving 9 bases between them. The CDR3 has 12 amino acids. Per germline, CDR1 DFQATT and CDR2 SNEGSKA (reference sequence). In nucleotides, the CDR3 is TGCAGTGCTAGGGAGCAGGGAGATACGCAGTATTTT. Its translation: CSAREQGDTQYF.

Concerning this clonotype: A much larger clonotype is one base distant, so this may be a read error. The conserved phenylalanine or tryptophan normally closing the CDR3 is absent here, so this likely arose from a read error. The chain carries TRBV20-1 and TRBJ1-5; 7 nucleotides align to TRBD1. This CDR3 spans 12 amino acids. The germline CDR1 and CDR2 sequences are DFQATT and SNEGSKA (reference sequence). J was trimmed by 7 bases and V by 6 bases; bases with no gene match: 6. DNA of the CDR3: TGCAGTGCCCTGACAGGGACCCAGCCCCAGCATTCT. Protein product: CSALTGTQPQHS.

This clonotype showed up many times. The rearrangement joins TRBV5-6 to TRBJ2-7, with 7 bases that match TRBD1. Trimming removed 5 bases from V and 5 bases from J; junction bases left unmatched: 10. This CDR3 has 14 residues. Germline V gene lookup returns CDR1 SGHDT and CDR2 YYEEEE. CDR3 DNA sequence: TGTGCCAGCAGTACGCAGACAGGGACGAACGAGCAGTACTTC. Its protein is CASSTQTGTNEQYF.

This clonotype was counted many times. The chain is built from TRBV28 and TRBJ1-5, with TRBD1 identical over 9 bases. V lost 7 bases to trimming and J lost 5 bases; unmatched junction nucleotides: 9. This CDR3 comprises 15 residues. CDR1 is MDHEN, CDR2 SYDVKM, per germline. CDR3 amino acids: CASTYDRGWHQPQHF. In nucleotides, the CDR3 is TGTGCCAGCACCTACGACAGGGGGTGGCATCAGCCCCAGCATTTT.